The 12 T cell receptor beta chains listed next were all sequenced from one sample in a study of OX40 agonist ivuxolimab in advanced cancers. The table came from immunoSEQ multiplex PCR; TCRdb's copy has only in-frame clones and leaves some out. Of 65,000 to 85,000 clones in the sample, around 87% were seen once. Specimen: CD4+ or CD8+ T cells sorted from blood, collected in a trial of the OX40 agonist ivuxolimab. These receptors all stem from an adult with an advanced solid tumor such as melanoma, head and neck, liver or kidney cancer.

This sequence joins TRBV6-6 and TRBJ2-3; D is possibly TRBD1 (5 bases). This CDR3 contains 13 residues. Trimming cost V 6 bases and J 1 base, with 8 bases left between them. From germline, CDR1 is MNHNY and CDR2 SVGAGI (reference sequence). The CDR3 is CASSRQRTDTQYF. DNA for the CDR3: TGTGCCAGCAGCCGACAGCGCACAGATACGCAGTATTTT.

The chain employs TRBV5-1 and TRBJ2-5; tentative D call: TRBD1 (8 bases). The CDR3 loop spans 14 amino acids. Germline V lookup: CDR1 SGHRS, CDR2 YFSETQ. The V end lost 2 bases, the J end lost 5 bases, and 13 bases lay between the germline ends. The CDR3 reads CASSFGQGGETQYF. DNA for the CDR3: TGCGCCAGCAGCTTTGGACAGGGAGGGGAGACCCAGTACTTC.

This rearrangement joins TRBV19 to TRBJ1-1, with D possibly being TRBD1 (6 bases). V lost 6 bases and J lost 7, with 18 bases in between. Germline loops: CDR1 LNHDA, CDR2 SQIVND (reference sequence). This CDR3 comprises 14 residues. In nucleotides, the CDR3 is TGTGCCAGTAGCGTGGGACACCACGGAGGTGAAGCTTTCTTT. It yields the protein CASSVGHHGGEAFF.

The chain has TRBV6-5 and TRBJ1-3; D gene ambiguous. The V gene's germline CDR1 is MNHEY and CDR2 SVGAGI. The V gene lost 6 bases and the J gene lost 4 bases, with 7 bases spanning the gap. The CDR3 consists of 12 residues. CDR3 DNA: TGTGCCAGCAGCAACGGGGGAAACACCATATATTTT. Amino acids: CASSNGGNTIYF.

The rearrangement joins TRBV28 to TRBJ1-6; 8 bases align to TRBD1. Germline CDR1 is MDHEN and CDR2 is SYDVKM. CDR3 length: 17 residues. V lost 2 bases to trimming and J lost 9 bases; unmatched junction nucleotides: 12. The chain's CDR3 is CASSLDQGAADRSPLHF. The CDR3 DNA is TGTGCCAGCAGTTTAGACCAGGGGGCCGCCGACCGTTCACCCCTCCACTTT.

The rearrangement uses TRBV5-1 and TRBJ2-3; 7 nucleotides align to TRBD2. There are 16 residues in the CDR3. CDR1 and CDR2 (germline): SGHRS, YFSETQ. Trimming removed 0 bases from V and 2 bases from J; junction bases left unmatched: 6. The CDR3 DNA follows: TGCGCCAGCAGCTTGGGAGGCGGGGGATACACAGATACGCAGTATTTT. Its translation: CASSLGGGGYTDTQYF.

This chain connects TRBV7-2 to TRBJ1-1; 9 bases are a match to TRBD1. The CDR3 length is 14 residues. V lost 3 bases to trimming and J lost 11 bases; unmatched junction nucleotides: 10. The V gene's germline CDR1 is SGHTA and CDR2 FQGNSA. DNA of the CDR3: TGTGCCAGCAGCTTGGGAGGGACAGGGCGAGAGGCTTTCTTT. Protein product: CASSLGGTGREAFF.

V is TRBV9 and J is TRBJ1-3; 8 nucleotides match TRBD1. The germline gives CDR1 SGDLS, CDR2 YYNGEE. The CDR3 runs to 15 residues. Trimming took 4 bases from V and 0 from J; bases not matched to a gene: 3. The chain's CDR3 is CASSSGQGSGNTIYF. The CDR3 region has the DNA TGTGCCAGCAGCTCTGGACAGGGCTCTGGAAACACCATATATTTT.

The chain uses TRBV11-2 and TRBJ2-3; D not resolved. The CDR3 extends over 15 amino acids. V was shortened by 5 bases and J by 0 bases, with 12 bases between the two germline ends. Germline loops: CDR1 SGHAT, CDR2 FQNNGV. The CDR3: CASSSKQASTDTQYF. DNA of the CDR3: TGTGCCAGCAGCAGTAAACAAGCTAGCACAGATACGCAGTATTTT. Drawing the rest from reference TRBV11-2 and TRBJ2-3, the complete variable domain is EAGVAQSPRYKIIEKRQSVAFWCNPISGHATLYWYQQILGQGPKLLIQFQNNGVVDDSQLPKDRFSAERLKGVDSTLKIQPAKLEDSAVYLCASSSKQASTDTQYFGPGTRLTVL.

The chain recombines TRBV6-5 with TRBJ1-1; D call uncertain. The CDR3 spans 12 residues. Between the trimmed V and J ends, which lost 8 bases and 0 bases, there was a span of 7 bases. CDR1 and CDR2 (germline): MNHEY, SVGAGI. This CDR3 is CASEDLNTEAFF. The CDR3, as DNA: TGTGCCAGCGAGGACCTGAACACTGAAGCTTTCTTT.

The chain links TRBV11-2 to TRBJ1-4; D gene ambiguous. Germline assignment: CDR1 SGHAT and CDR2 FQNNGV. V was shortened by 5 bases and J by 0 bases, with 16 bases between the two germline ends. There are 17 residues in the CDR3. Here the CDR3 DNA reads TGTGCCAGCAGCCCCCGGCCGTTGGCCGCAACTAATGAAAAACTGTTTTTT. Amino acids: CASSPRPLAATNEKLFF.

The gene calls are TRBV6-4 and TRBJ2-6; tentatively, D is TRBD1 or TRBD2 (5 bases each). Trimming removed 6 bases from V and 0 bases from J, with 15 bases in between. The CDR3 runs to 17 residues. Germline CDR1 and CDR2: MRHNA and SNTAGT. The DNA of the CDR3 is TGTGCCAGCAGCCGGGACGTCGGGTTCTCTGGGGCCAACGTCCTGACTTTC. This gives the protein CASSRDVGFSGANVLTF.